This T cell receptor (beta chain) was profiled in a study of blood T cell repertoires in COVID-19. In the study overall: From T cells, B-cell-depleted T cells, or PBMCs came the material, which was cDNA or gDNA.

Trimming took off 1 base at V and 5 bases at J, with 21 bases between the two ends. The CDR3 spans 17 residues. In germline, CDR1 is LGHNA, CDR2 YSLEER. Using immunoSEQ multiplex PCR, the repertoire was profiled, and TCRdb retains in-frame clones only, with some absent. The sample lists around 260,000 clones, roughly four fifths occurring once. The V call is TRBV4-3, the J call TRBJ2-7; a weak D match, TRBD2 (6 bases). The TCR originated in a woman aged 45-65 years who had recovered from COVID-19. The sequencing sample was made of peripheral blood. Written as DNA, the CDR3 is TGCGCCAGCAGCCAAGGGACTATGAGGAGGGGCTCGGACGAGCAGTACTTC. It translates to CASSQGTMRRGSDEQYF.